The source of this TCR beta chain is a study of cytomegalovirus exposure and HLA in healthy donors. CDR3 length: 11 residues. V lost 6 bases and J 8 bases, leaving 13 bases between the germline ends. Per the germline V gene, CDR1 is SQVTM and CDR2 is ANQGSEA. The PCR ran on 60 Vbeta and 13 Jbeta primers. Sequenced by immunoSEQ multiplex PCR; TCRdb stores in-frame clones only, minus some. The sample records 250,000 to 350,000 clones, roughly 80% being singletons. General observations from the study: Indistinguishable V segments, including TRBV6-2 and TRBV6-3, were excluded. It was reported that the classifier diagnosed cytomegalovirus status with high specificity and sensitivity in both the original and validation cohorts.

Points on this clone: The antigen remains undetermined.

The sequencing input was PBMCs. The source of this sequence is a girl aged 2-10 years in good health and CMV-seronegative. This chain connects TRBV29-1 to TRBJ1-1; D unresolved. The chain's CDR3 is CSVRTRWEAFF. In DNA, the CDR3 is TGCAGCGTACGTACTCGGTGGGAAGCTTTCTTT.